A selection of T cell receptor beta chains follows, all from one sample in a study of blood T cell repertoires in COVID-19. This table comes from immunoSEQ multiplex PCR, and its TCRdb copy is limited to in-frame clones, with some not included. The data show 150,000 to 200,000 clones, over 85% seen once. Sequenced input: peripheral blood. These receptors were obtained from a man aged 55 to 69 with active or convalescent COVID-19. The CDR3 runs from the conserved cysteine through the conserved F or W. The D gene is left open where the match is weak. Clone size is not always given. Where it is, it says once, few, many or a class for expanded clones.

d_call	v_call	clone_size	j_call	cdr3_nt	cdr3_aa
-	TRBV6-5	-	TRBJ2-7	TGTGCCAGCAGTCCACCACAGGGTCGGGAGCAGTACTTC	CASSPPQGREQYF
-	TRBV5-1	-	TRBJ2-3	TGCGCCAGCAGCGGTAAAGCGGACCAAAACACAGATACGCAGTATTTT	CASSGKADQNTDTQYF
-	TRBV6-5	-	TRBJ1-2	TGTGCCAGCAGTTACGACACAAACTATGGCTACACCTTC	CASSYDTNYGYTF
TRBD1	TRBV2	-	TRBJ2-3	TGTGCCATCTTAGACAGGGGGCTTTCAGATACGCAGTATTTT	CAILDRGLSDTQYF
-	TRBV18	-	TRBJ1-6	TGTGCCAGCTCGTCCGGGACACATTCACCCCTCCACTTT	CASSSGTHSPLHF
-	TRBV18	-	TRBJ2-7	TGTGCCAGCTCACCCTCTAATCCCCACAGCCTCGACGAGCAGTACTTC	CASSPSNPHSLDEQYF
-	TRBV2	-	TRBJ1-1	TGTGCCAGCAGTGACGGCGGAATAGGCACTGAAGCTTTCTTT	CASSDGGIGTEAFF
TRBD1	TRBV3-1/TRBV3-2	-	TRBJ2-1	TGTGCCAGCAGCCAATCGGACAGGGGATACAATGAGCAGTTCTTC	CASSQSDRGYNEQFF
TRBD1	TRBV11-2	-	TRBJ1-6	TGTGCCAGCAGCTTGGGACAGAAAAATTCACCCCTCCACTTT	CASSLGQKNSPLHF
-	TRBV19	-	TRBJ1-6	TGTGCCAGTAGTTTCCTCTCAGGGGAGAATAATTCACCCCTCCACTTT	CASSFLSGENNSPLHF
-	TRBV7-2	once	TRBJ1-6	TGTGCCAGCAGCTTATCCCGACGAGGAGGTTCCTATAATTCACCCCTCCACTTT	CASSLSRRGGSYNSPLHF
TRBD1	TRBV2	-	TRBJ2-7	TGTGCCAGCAGTCTAAGACAGGGGGCTATAGACGAGCAGTACTTC	CASSLRQGAIDEQYF
-	TRBV2	-	TRBJ1-4	TGTGCCAGCAGGACCGACTCAACTAATGAAAAACTGTTTTTT	CASRTDSTNEKLFF
TRBD2	TRBV19	-	TRBJ2-2	TGTGCCAGTAGTCCGGGAGCGGGAGCCACCGGGGAGCTGTTTTTT	CASSPGAGATGELFF
-	TRBV11-2	-	TRBJ1-2	TGTGCCAGCAGCTTAGACCTTAACTATGGCTACACCTTC	CASSLDLNYGYTF
TRBD2	TRBV6-4	-	TRBJ2-7	TGTGCCCCAGCATCGCTAGCGGGAGGGCCCTACGAGCAGTACTTC	CAPASLAGGPYEQYF
-	TRBV28	-	TRBJ2-7	TGTGCCAGCAGTTTAGTTTCAACAGGGGGGGGCGAGCAGTACTTC	CASSLVSTGGGEQYF
-	TRBV7-6	-	TRBJ1-1	TGTGCCAGCAGCCTCTCCTTCGACAGCCAGAACACTGAAGCTTTCTTT	CASSLSFDSQNTEAFF
TRBD2	TRBV7-9	-	TRBJ2-7	TGTGCCAGCAGCTCACACGGACTAGCGGGAGCCTACGAGCAGTACTTC	CASSSHGLAGAYEQYF
-	TRBV2	-	TRBJ2-7	TGTGCCAGCAGTAGCCAGGGGAGCTCCTACGAGCAGTACTTC	CASSSQGSSYEQYF
-	TRBV6-1	-	TRBJ1-6	TGTGCCAGCAGTGGCGGACGAGGGAGAGAGAATTCACCCCTCCACTTT	CASSGGRGRENSPLHF
-	TRBV19	-	TRBJ1-2	TGTGCCAGTAGCCGGGGGGGCACCCTTAACTATGGCTACACCTTC	CASSRGGTLNYGYTF
-	TRBV10-3	-	TRBJ2-7	TGTGCCATCATGGGGACAGGTGGCGGGGGCTACGAGCAGTACTTC	CAIMGTGGGGYEQYF
TRBD2	TRBV6-5	-	TRBJ2-3	TGTGCCAGCCTGGACCGGGGGGTCGCAGATACGCAGTATTTT	CASLDRGVADTQYF
-	TRBV2	-	TRBJ1-4	TGTGCCAGCAGTGAAGTTCGGTCTCAGGGTGAAAAACTGTTTTTT	CASSEVRSQGEKLFF
TRBD2	TRBV19	-	TRBJ2-2	TGTGCCAGTAGTCGCCAACCTCCTAGCGGGAGTACCGGGGAGCTGTTTTTT	CASSRQPPSGSTGELFF